The rows below give T cell receptor beta chains drawn from one sample of a study of T cell responses to AZD1222 COVID-19 vaccine. Sequencing was performed with immunoSEQ multiplex PCR; in TCRdb, only in-frame clones are kept and a portion is missing. The sample shows some 96,000 clones, more than 75% of them seen only once. Sequenced material: peripheral blood, taken on day 0 of AZD1222 vaccination. The receptors here all came from an adult in good health. The CDR3 runs from the conserved cysteine through the conserved F or W. D genes are given only for firm matches. Where a row states a size, it is once, few, many or the class of an expanded clone; other rows omit it.

size,V,D,J,DNA,CDR3
NA,TRBV27,NA,TRBJ2-5,TGTGCCAGCAGTCTCCTAAGGGGAAGCGAGACCCAGTACTTC,CASSLLRGSETQYF
NA,TRBV3-1/TRBV3-2,NA,TRBJ2-7,TGTGCCAGCAGCCAAATGGGCTTCGCCGTCTACGAGCAGTACTTC,CASSQMGFAVYEQYF
NA,TRBV7-8,NA,TRBJ2-2,TGTGCCAGCAGCTTAGGCGAGGAGCTGTTTTTT,CASSLGEELFF
NA,TRBV11-2,NA,TRBJ1-6,TGTGCCAGCAGCTTGACCGGCAGTGGCTCCCTCCACTTT,CASSLTGSGSLHF
NA,TRBV18,NA,TRBJ2-1,TGTGCCAGCTCGGCGGTTGGGGTGACGGGGAATGAGCAGTTCTTC,CASSAVGVTGNEQFF
NA,TRBV28,TRBD1,TRBJ2-1,TGTGCCAGCAGTTCCAGAATCAGGGGGCATAACAATGAGCAGTTCTTC,CASSSRIRGHNNEQFF
NA,TRBV7-3,NA,TRBJ1-2,TGTGCCAGCAGCTCAGGGTGGAACTATGGCTACACCTTC,CASSSGWNYGYTF
NA,TRBV28,NA,TRBJ2-1,TGTGCCAGCAAATCTCTCCGGGGCTACAATGAGCAGTTCTTC,CASKSLRGYNEQFF
once,TRBV19,NA,TRBJ2-1,TGTGCCAGTAGTACCACAGAGTACAATGAGCAGTTCTTC,CASSTTEYNEQFF
NA,TRBV30,NA,TRBJ1-5,TGTGCCTGGAGTGTACTACAGGGACTCCGAGGGCCCCAGCATTTT,CAWSVLQGLRGPQHF
NA,TRBV28,NA,TRBJ1-1,TGTGCCAGCAGTTTAATCACAGAGGTCTTGAACACTGAAGCTTTCTTT,CASSLITEVLNTEAFF
NA,TRBV28,NA,TRBJ1-3,TGTGCCACTATTTCCCCCATTGGCTCTGGAAACACCATATATTTT,CATISPIGSGNTIYF
once,TRBV2,NA,TRBJ2-3,TGTGCCAGCATTAGCCCTATCCAGAACACAGATACGCAGTATTTT,CASISPIQNTDTQYF
NA,TRBV28,NA,TRBJ1-2,TGTGCCAGCAGTCCCATTCAATCCGGACCCCACCGTTGGGGCTACACCTTC,CASSPIQSGPHRWGYTF
NA,TRBV13,NA,TRBJ2-1,TGTGCCAGCAGCTTAGGCCAGGGGAGGGCCCAGGAGAATGAGCAGTTCTTC,CASSLGQGRAQENEQFF
NA,TRBV5-6,TRBD1,TRBJ2-1,TGTGCCAGCAGTCGACAGGGGGCATCCTACAATGAGCAGTTCTTC,CASSRQGASYNEQFF
NA,TRBV29-1,TRBD1,TRBJ2-3,TGCAGCGTCCCGGGACAGGGGTCAGATACGCAGTATTTT,CSVPGQGSDTQYF
NA,TRBV11-3,NA,TRBJ2-1,TGTGCCAGCGGCCCTGGATCCGACAATGAGCAGTTCTTC,CASGPGSDNEQFF
NA,TRBV10-1,NA,TRBJ2-3,TGCGCCAGCAGACGGGGCTCGTTGTATACGCAGTATTTT,CASRRGSLYTQYF
few,TRBV6-5,NA,TRBJ1-2,TGTGCCAGCAGCCGGTCTGGGGCGGACTATGGCTACACCTTC,CASSRSGADYGYTF
NA,TRBV4-2,TRBD2,TRBJ2-3,TGTGCCAGCAGCCCGAGCGCTAGCGGGAGTCTTACAGATACGCAGTATTTT,CASSPSASGSLTDTQYF
NA,TRBV4-1,NA,TRBJ1-1,TGCGCCAGCAGCCAGAGGGCGGGATGGGCTGAAGCTTTCTTT,CASSQRAGWAEAFF
NA,TRBV5-6,TRBD2,TRBJ2-5,TGTGCCAGCAGCCCTCGGGCTAGCGGGAGGCCAGAGACCCAGTACTTC,CASSPRASGRPETQYF
NA,TRBV2,NA,TRBJ1-2,TGTGCCAGCAGTGGGGCTTCCCCTAACTATGGCTACACCTTC,CASSGASPNYGYTF
NA,TRBV2,NA,TRBJ1-2,TGTGCCAGCAGTGAATTCAGGGCCGACTATGGCTACACCTTC,CASSEFRADYGYTF
NA,TRBV6-6,NA,TRBJ1-3,TGTGCCAGCAGTCGAGGGGACCGAGACTCTGGAAACACCATATATTTT,CASSRGDRDSGNTIYF
NA,TRBV4-1,NA,TRBJ2-2,TGCGCCAGCAGCCAAGGCCGGACCGGGGAGCTGTTTTTT,CASSQGRTGELFF
NA,TRBV28,NA,TRBJ1-2,TGTGCCAGCAGTTTAGGGTTGAACTATGGCTACACCTTC,CASSLGLNYGYTF
NA,TRBV3-1/TRBV3-2,NA,TRBJ2-7,TGTGCCAGCAGGCAGGGGTACGAGCAGTACTTC,CASRQGYEQYF
few,TRBV10-3,NA,TRBJ1-1,TGTGCCATCAGAGATTCAGGGGAGAGAACTGAAGCTTTCTTT,CAIRDSGERTEAFF
NA,TRBV29-1,NA,TRBJ2-1,TGCAGCGTTGAGAGTTGGATGGACAATGAGCAGTTCTTC,CSVESWMDNEQFF
NA,TRBV7-9,NA,TRBJ2-7,TGTGCCAGGCAGAGGAGGCGGGAGCAGTACTTC,CARQRRREQYF
NA,TRBV7-9,NA,TRBJ1-6,TGTGCCAGCAGCACGAGTGGGGAAATCTCACCCCTCCACTTT,CASSTSGEISPLHF
NA,TRBV10-3,NA,TRBJ2-6,TGTGCCATCTGTGGGGGGGCCCCCTCTGGGGCCAACGTCCTGACTTTC,CAICGGAPSGANVLTF
few,TRBV11-3,TRBD1,TRBJ2-7,TGTGCCAGCAGCTCAGGGGGCGGTGATGTCGGCGAGCAGTACTTC,CASSSGGGDVGEQYF
NA,TRBV19,TRBD1,TRBJ1-2,TGTGCCAGTAGTGCCAGGGACAGCTCTCCGGGCTACACCTTC,CASSARDSSPGYTF
once,TRBV7-2,TRBD1,TRBJ2-7,TGTGCCAGCAGTCGTACCGGGACAGGGAGCTACGAGCAGTACTTC,CASSRTGTGSYEQYF
NA,TRBV25-1,NA,TRBJ1-5,TGTGCCAGCAGTGAAACAGGTGTTAGCAATCAGCCCCAGCATTTT,CASSETGVSNQPQHF
NA,TRBV7-9,TRBD2,TRBJ2-3,TGTGCCAGCAGCTTAGCGGGACTAGCGGGAGTGGCGGATACGCAGTATTTT,CASSLAGLAGVADTQYF
NA,TRBV28,NA,TRBJ2-3,TGTGCCAGCAGTTTATTCACAGATACGCAGTATTTT,CASSLFTDTQYF
once,TRBV5-5,TRBD2,TRBJ2-1,TGTGCCAGCAGCTTGGTAGCGGGGACCTACAATGAGCAGTTCTTC,CASSLVAGTYNEQFF
once,TRBV14,TRBD1,TRBJ2-7,TGTGCCAGCAGTCGACAGGGGGCCAAGACCTACGAGCAGTACTTC,CASSRQGAKTYEQYF
NA,TRBV14,NA,TRBJ1-2,TGTGCCAGCAGCCAAGACCCCCTCGGGGCGATCTACACCTTC,CASSQDPLGAIYTF
NA,TRBV5-1,NA,TRBJ2-1,TGCGCCAGCAGCTTGGCCGCCGACGGTGAGCAGTTCTTC,CASSLAADGEQFF